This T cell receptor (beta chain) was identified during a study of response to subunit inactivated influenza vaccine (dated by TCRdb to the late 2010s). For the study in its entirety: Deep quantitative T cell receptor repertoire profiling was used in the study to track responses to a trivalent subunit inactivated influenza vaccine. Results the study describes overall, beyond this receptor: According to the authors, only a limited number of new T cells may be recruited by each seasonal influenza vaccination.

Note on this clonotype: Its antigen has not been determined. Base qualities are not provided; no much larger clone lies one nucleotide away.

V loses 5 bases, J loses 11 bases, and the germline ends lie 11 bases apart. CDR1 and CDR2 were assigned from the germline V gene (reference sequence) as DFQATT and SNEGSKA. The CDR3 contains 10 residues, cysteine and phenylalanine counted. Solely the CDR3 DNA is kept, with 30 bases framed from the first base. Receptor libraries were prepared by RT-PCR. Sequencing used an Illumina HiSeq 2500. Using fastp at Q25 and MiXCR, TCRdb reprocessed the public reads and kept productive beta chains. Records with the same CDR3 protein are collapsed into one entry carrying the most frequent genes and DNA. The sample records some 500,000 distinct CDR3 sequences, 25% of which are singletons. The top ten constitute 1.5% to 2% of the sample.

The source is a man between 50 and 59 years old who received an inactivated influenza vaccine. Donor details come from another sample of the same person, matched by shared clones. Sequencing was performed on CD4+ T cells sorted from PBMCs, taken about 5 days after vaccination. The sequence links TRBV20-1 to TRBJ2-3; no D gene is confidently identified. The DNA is TGCAGTGCTGACTCCCTCCAGCAGTATTTT. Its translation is CSADSLQQYF.